This TCR beta chain was sequenced for a study of OX40 agonist ivuxolimab in advanced cancers. Study-level findings and limits: CD8+ T cells showed, on average, more clonal expansion than CD4+ cells. Blood T cells, both CD4+ and CD8+, expanded clonally by week 6 at 0.1 to 3.0 mg/kg.

TCRdb's table, derived via immunoSEQ multiplex PCR, lists solely in-frame clones and lacks some. Here the sample spans about 40,000 clones, roughly 77% being singletons. In regard to this clone: Its cognate antigen is unknown.

The ends were cut back, 5 bases at V and 8 bases at J, with 10 bases in the middle. The CDR3 is made up of 13 amino acids. Germline V gene data show CDR1 as MNHEY and CDR2 as SVGAGI. On cycle 4 day 1 and cycle 7 day 1, as well as at baseline, blood was sampled. The clonotype comes from an adult with an advanced solid tumor such as melanoma, head and neck, liver or kidney cancer. The rearrangement uses TRBV6-5 and TRBJ1-6; the D is unclear. The specimen was CD4+ or CD8+ T cells sorted from blood, collected in a trial of the OX40 agonist ivuxolimab. CDR3 residues: CASSLDLYSPLHF. The CDR3, as DNA: TGTGCCAGCAGTCTCGACCTTTATTCACCCCTCCACTTT.